Below are 17 T cell receptor beta chains sequenced from a single sample in a study of beta chain features in type 1 diabetes. Reverse transcription of all isolated RNA meant that expressed TCRB transcripts were sequenced. The method was immunoSEQ multiplex PCR; TCRdb's version includes in-frame clones alone and lacks a portion of them. The profile covers 250,000 or so clones, with roughly 30% appearing a single time and 3.5% to 4.5% taken by the ten largest. What was sequenced was central memory CD4+ T cells from blood. Receptors originate from a man younger than 45 in good health.

This clone has only a few counts. V gene TRBV7-2 combines with J gene TRBJ2-1; D possibly uses TRBD1 or TRBD2 (5 bases each). The CDR3 spans 14 residues. V shed 5 bases and J shed 9 bases, with 17 bases lying between them. Germline-derived CDR1 and CDR2 are SGHTA and FQGNSA. In nucleotides, the CDR3 is TGTGCCAGCAGCATCTCCATCCGGGACGGTGAGCAGTTCTTC. This encodes CASSISIRDGEQFF.

CDR3 DNA sequence: TGTGCCAGCGTGGGGGGGGCGCAGGAGACCCAGTACTTC. It is translated as CASVGGAQETQYF. The chain links TRBV28 to TRBJ2-5; D perhaps matches TRBD2 (7 bases). CDR3 size: 13 residues. Trimming stripped 8 bases from V and 5 bases from J, with 15 bases between. The V gene's germline CDR1 is MDHEN and CDR2 SYDVKM.

This clone turned up a few times. V usage is TRBV15 and J usage is TRBJ2-5, with unresolved D. The ends were cut back, 4 bases at V and 5 bases at J, with 14 bases in the middle. The CDR3 is 14 amino acids. Germline CDR1 is LNHNV and CDR2 is YYDKDF (reference sequence). The CDR3 protein is CATSIGGSWETQYF. The CDR3 DNA reads TGTGCCACCAGCATTGGTGGATCGTGGGAGACCCAGTACTTC.

This clone was seen only once. The V gene is TRBV6-1, the J gene TRBJ2-3, with D perhaps TRBD1 (5 bases). The CDR3 length is 14 residues. Trimming stripped 3 bases from V and 2 bases from J, with 9 bases between. Per germline, CDR1 MNHNS and CDR2 SASEGT. CDR3 bases: TGTGCCAGCAGTGAGCCAGGGATCACAGATACGCAGTATTTT. Residues: CASSEPGITDTQYF.

This clone came up a few times. This chain links TRBV29-1 with TRBJ1-2, with D perhaps TRBD1 (6 bases). V lost 6 bases and J 1 base, leaving 18 bases between the germline ends. Germline V gives CDR1 SQVTM, CDR2 ANQGSEA. The CDR3 contains 15 residues. The CDR3 sequence is CSVQDRLGFNYGYTF. CDR3 DNA sequence: TGCAGCGTCCAAGACAGGCTGGGCTTTAACTATGGCTACACCTTC.

This clone was observed a handful of times. This rearrangement joins TRBV29-1 to TRBJ2-3; no clear D. Germline loops: CDR1 SQVTM, CDR2 ANQGSEA. The CDR3 has 13 amino acids. V lost 7 bases to trimming and J lost 5 bases, with 16 bases between them. The CDR3 coding sequence is TGCAGCGCTGACCGGGCCTTAGAAGATACGCAGTATTTT. Translated: CSADRALEDTQYF.

This chain connects TRBV2 to TRBJ2-5; 8 nucleotides align to TRBD2. The CDR3 covers 15 residues. Per the germline V gene, CDR1 is SNHLY and CDR2 is FYNNEI. V gave up 2 bases and J gave up 5 bases; unmatched junction bases: 7. DNA for the CDR3: TGTGCCAGCAGTGAACTAGCGGGCGGGGATGAGACCCAGTACTTC. It yields the protein CASSELAGGDETQYF.

This chain connects TRBV29-1 to TRBJ2-1, with a weak D call TRBD2 (5 bases). The CDR3 extends over 11 amino acids. Germline lookup yields CDR1 SQVTM and CDR2 ANQGSEA. V dropped 7 bases and J dropped 9 bases, with 13 bases sitting between them. The CDR3 is CSATLGGEQFF. In DNA, the CDR3 is TGCAGCGCGACCTTAGGAGGTGAGCAGTTCTTC.

The chain combines TRBV30 with TRBJ2-1; 7 bases fit TRBD2. The CDR3 sequence is 12 residues long. The germline V gene has CDR1 GTSNPN and CDR2 SVGIG (reference sequence). The V and J ends lost 2 bases and 13 bases, in that order; junction bases with no gene match: 8. This CDR3 reads CAWSPETSTQFF. The CDR3 region has the DNA TGTGCCTGGAGTCCTGAGACTAGCACTCAGTTCTTC.

This rearrangement joins TRBV7-9 to TRBJ1-2, with TRBD1 matching over 11 bases. Germline V gives CDR1 SEHNR, CDR2 FQNEAQ (reference sequence). The CDR3 sequence is 14 residues long. V dropped 5 bases and J dropped 6; count of bases not matched to a gene: 5. This CDR3 reads CASSLGTGGHGYTF. The CDR3 DNA reads as TGTGCCAGCAGCCTAGGGACAGGGGGGCATGGCTACACCTTC.

The chain employs TRBV2 and TRBJ1-2; unclear D gene. The CDR3 length is 13 residues. Germline CDR1 SNHLY, CDR2 FYNNEI. The V end was cut by 7 bases, the J end by 1 base, with 10 bases between. This CDR3 is CASKDGGNYGYTF. The CDR3 DNA sequence: TGTGCCAGCAAGGACGGAGGTAACTATGGCTACACCTTC.

This chain joins TRBV11-2 and TRBJ2-1; 7 bases align to TRBD2. Germline CDR1 reads SGHAT; CDR2 reads FQNNGV. With 5 bases clipped from V and 8 bases from J, the junction kept 15 bases outside the gene matches. CDR3 length: 16 amino acids. CDR3 in amino acids: CASSPELADPLDEQFF. As DNA, the CDR3 is TGTGCCAGCAGCCCCGAGCTAGCGGACCCACTGGATGAGCAGTTCTTC.

This clone turned up a few times. The rearrangement uses TRBV14 and TRBJ1-1; 7 positions agree with TRBD1. Germline CDR1 reads SGHDN; CDR2 reads FVKESK. The CDR3 is 15 residues long. J gave up 7 bases and V 1 base, and 9 bases lay outside the gene matches. This chain's CDR3 is CASSQVGTARLEAFF. CDR3 in DNA: TGTGCCAGCAGCCAAGTTGGGACAGCACGACTTGAAGCTTTCTTT.

Concerning this clone itself: Other nucleotide sequences in the sample specify the same CDR3. The chain employs TRBV5-6 and TRBJ1-1; D possibly corresponds to TRBD1 (6 bases). CDR1 is SGHDT and CDR2 is YYEEEE in the germline V gene. There are 13 residues in the CDR3. The V gene lost 2 bases and the J gene lost 4 bases, with 9 bases spanning the gap. Written as DNA, the CDR3 is TGTGCCAGCAGCTTAAAAGGGGGCACTGAAGCTTTCTTT. It is translated as CASSLKGGTEAFF.

The chain is built from TRBV25-1 and TRBJ2-2; D is perhaps TRBD1 (5 bases). The CDR3 is 14 residues long. Per the germline V gene, CDR1 is MGHDK and CDR2 is SYGVNS. The V end was cut by 8 bases, the J end by 2 bases, with 12 bases between. The CDR3 coding sequence is TGTGCCAGCGAAGACAGACTTAACACCGGGGAGCTGTTTTTT. Encoded protein: CASEDRLNTGELFF.

This clone was seen repeatedly, ten times or more. V usage is TRBV30 and J usage is TRBJ1-1; D is uncertain. Germline V lookup: CDR1 GTSNPN, CDR2 SVGIG (reference sequence). There are 13 residues in the CDR3. V lost 2 bases and J lost 0, with 7 bases in between. This CDR3 is CAWSLNLNTEAFF. CDR3 DNA: TGTGCCTGGAGTTTGAATTTGAACACTGAAGCTTTCTTT.

This clone was recorded at least ten times. The chain links TRBV18 to TRBJ2-3, with 7 nucleotides matching TRBD1. V gave up 4 bases and J gave up 1 base; unmatched junction bases: 5. This CDR3 spans 15 amino acids. Germline assignment: CDR1 KGHSH and CDR2 LQKENI. CDR3 bases: TGTGCCAGCTCACTCCGGGACAGTGGCACAGATACGCAGTATTTT. Amino acids: CASSLRDSGTDTQYF.